The 23 T cell receptor beta chains presented below share a single source sample, sequenced in a study of blood T cell repertoires in COVID-19. The protocol was immunoSEQ multiplex PCR, while the TCRdb copy is restricted to in-frame clones and leaves out a portion. Among about 280,000 clones listed, 65% to 90% were seen once. The sample consisted of peripheral blood. These receptors came from a man between 50 and 59 years old with active or convalescent COVID-19.

The V call is TRBV27, the J call TRBJ1-1; the match to TRBD1 covers 8 bases. V gave up 5 bases and J gave up 4 bases; unmatched junction bases: 9. The germline V gene encodes CDR1 MNHEY and CDR2 SMNVEV (reference sequence). This CDR3 has 15 residues. This CDR3 is CASSPTRTGSTEAFF. DNA of the CDR3: TGTGCCAGCAGTCCGACTAGGACAGGGAGCACTGAAGCTTTCTTT.

The chain joins TRBV9 to TRBJ2-2; possible D gene TRBD1, 6 bases. CDR3 size: 16 residues. The germline V and J ends were trimmed by 0 bases and 5 bases, with 14 bases remaining between them. Germline V CDR1 and CDR2: SGDLS, YYNGEE. CDR3 sequence reads: CASSVATGGWTGELFF. The CDR3 nucleotides read TGTGCCAGCAGCGTAGCTACTGGGGGCTGGACCGGGGAGCTGTTTTTT. Full variable domain (missing parts from reference TRBV9 and TRBJ2-2): DSGVTQTPKHLITATGQRVTLRCSPRSGDLSVYWYQQSLDQGLQFLIQYYNGEERAKGNILERFSAQQFPDLHSELNLSSLELGDSALYFCASSVATGGWTGELFFGEGSRLTVL.

The chain carries TRBV11-2 and TRBJ2-1, with 8 bases lining up with TRBD2. The germline CDR1 and CDR2 sequences are SGHAT and FQNNGV. The V gene end was trimmed by 6 bases and the J gene end by 2 bases; junction bases not matched to a gene: 9. This CDR3 contains 16 residues. CDR3 nucleotide sequence: TGTGCCAGCAGAAAGCCCGGGAGGGCCGCCTACAATGAGCAGTTCTTC. Its protein is CASRKPGRAAYNEQFF.

This clone was seen more than once but under ten times. This chain uses TRBV4-1 with TRBJ1-1; a possible D gene is TRBD1 (5 bases). Germline CDR1 MGHRA, CDR2 YSYEKL. Trimming pared 0 bases from V and 5 bases from J, leaving 10 bases between. CDR3 length: 14 residues. The CDR3 bases are TGCGCCAGCAGCCAAGATAAGGAGGGGACTGAAGCTTTCTTT. It translates to CASSQDKEGTEAFF.

The chain combines TRBV7-2 with TRBJ2-7, with 8 bases fitting TRBD1. With V trimmed by 3 bases and J by 3 bases, 1 base remained unmatched. The germline gives CDR1 SGHTA, CDR2 FQGNSA. This CDR3 has 13 residues. The DNA of the CDR3 is TGTGCCAGCAGCTTGGACAGGGTCTACGAGCAGTACTTC. It specifies CASSLDRVYEQYF.

This chain connects TRBV2 to TRBJ1-2, with 10 bases aligning to TRBD1. The trim removed 6 bases at V and 6 bases at J, leaving 13 bases unmatched. Germline CDR1 reads SNHLY; CDR2 reads FYNNEI. The CDR3 has 16 amino acids. In nucleotides, the CDR3 is TGTGCCAGCAGGTCCAGGGACAGGGGAGGAAGTGATGGCTACACCTTC. Translation: CASRSRDRGGSDGYTF.

The chain joins TRBV5-1 to TRBJ2-3; 11 positions agree with TRBD2. The CDR3 covers 16 residues. CDR1 is SGHRS, CDR2 YFSETQ, per germline. The junction had 9 bases not matched to a gene; V was cut back by 3 bases and J by 6 bases. In DNA form, the CDR3 reads TGCGCCAGCAGCTCTTCTACTAGCGGGAGAACTGATACGCAGTATTTT. Protein product: CASSSSTSGRTDTQYF. The full variable domain, rest sourced from reference TRBV5-1 and TRBJ2-3, is KAGVTQTPRYLIKTRGQQVTLSCSPISGHRSVSWYQQTPGQGLQFLFEYFSETQRNKGNFPGRFSGRQFSNSRSEMNVSTLELGDSALYLCASSSSTSGRTDTQYFGPGTRLTVL.

The gene calls are TRBV9 and TRBJ2-3, with 7 bases identical to TRBD1. The germline V gene has CDR1 SGDLS and CDR2 YYNGEE. There are 14 residues in the CDR3. Unmatched junction bases numbered 8, after V lost 6 bases and J lost 4 bases. CDR3 loop: CASTPRQGSDTQYF. CDR3 nucleotide sequence: TGTGCCAGCACCCCCCGACAGGGATCAGATACGCAGTATTTT.

This chain links TRBV25-1 with TRBJ1-2; D possibly corresponds to TRBD1 (6 bases). Trimming removed 1 base at V and 6 bases at J, with 12 bases between. The CDR3 contains 14 residues. CDR1 and CDR2 (germline): MGHDK, SYGVNS. Here the CDR3 DNA reads TGTGCCAGCAGTGAATGGCGGGGGGCGCATGGCTACACCTTC. This sequence encodes CASSEWRGAHGYTF.

This clone has more than one count but fewer than ten. CDR3 protein: CASSLNNYEQYF. DNA of the CDR3: TGTGCCAGCAGCTTGAACAATTACGAGCAGTACTTC. The chain employs TRBV5-4 and TRBJ2-7; D remains ambiguous. Per the germline V gene, CDR1 is SGHNT and CDR2 is YYREEE (reference sequence). CDR3 size: 12 residues. V was cut by 1 base and J by 4 bases, with 6 bases left in between.

This clone was seen more than once but under ten times. The chain combines TRBV28 with TRBJ2-4, with TRBD2 as a possible D gene (6 bases). V was pared by 5 bases and J by 7 bases, with 21 bases between. This CDR3 contains 16 residues. CDR1 and CDR2 (germline): MDHEN, SYDVKM. CDR3 nucleotide sequence: TGTGCCAGCAGTGCCCTACGGGGGTTGGTGGCCAACATTCAGTACTTC. Encoded protein: CASSALRGLVANIQYF.

The gene calls are TRBV5-6 and TRBJ1-1, with D possibly TRBD1 on 6 matching bases. CDR1 and CDR2 from the germline V gene are SGHDT and YYEEEE. Trimming removed 0 bases from V and 3 bases from J, with 6 bases in between. The CDR3 runs to 13 residues. CDR3 amino acids: CASSLDRDTEAFF. CDR3 DNA sequence: TGTGCCAGCAGCTTGGACAGGGACACTGAAGCTTTCTTT.

The J gene is TRBJ1-3, the V gene TRBV28, with a tentative D call TRBD1 (6 bases). The V end lost 5 bases, the J end lost 0 bases, and 17 bases lay between the germline ends. CDR3 length: 17 amino acids. Per the germline V gene, CDR1 is MDHEN and CDR2 is SYDVKM. This chain's CDR3 is CASSRRGKGRSGNTIYF. CDR3 DNA: TGTGCCAGCAGTCGAAGGGGGAAAGGCCGCTCTGGAAACACCATATATTTT.

The chain links TRBV7-3 to TRBJ2-2, with D unresolved. There are 14 residues in the CDR3. V dropped 4 bases and J dropped 7 bases, with 13 bases sitting between them. CDR1 and CDR2 from the germline V gene are SGHTA and FQGTGA. The CDR3 sequence: CASSSVRNGGELFF. In nucleotides, the CDR3 is TGTGCCAGCAGCTCGGTGAGGAATGGCGGGGAGCTGTTTTTT. Supplemented by reference TRBV7-3 and TRBJ2-2, the full variable domain reads GAGVSQTPSNKVTEKGKYVELRCDPISGHTALYWYRQSLGQGPEFLIYFQGTGAADDSGLPNDRFFAVRPEGSVSTLKIQRTERGDSAVYLCASSSVRNGGELFFGEGSRLTVL.

This chain connects TRBV7-9 to TRBJ2-1, with D possibly being TRBD2 (6 bases). The V end lost 0 bases, the J end lost 0 bases, and 12 bases lay between the germline ends. The CDR3 has 17 amino acids. From germline, CDR1 is SEHNR and CDR2 FQNEAQ (reference sequence). In nucleotides, the CDR3 is TGTGCCAGCAGCTTAGCGGAGGGACTTACCTCCTACAATGAGCAGTTCTTC. Amino acid sequence: CASSLAEGLTSYNEQFF.

The gene calls are TRBV5-1 and TRBJ2-3; maybe TRBD1 (6 bases). CDR3 length: 15 amino acids. CDR1 is SGHRS, CDR2 YFSETQ, per germline. V was trimmed by 0 bases and J by 5 bases, leaving 13 bases between them. In DNA, the CDR3 is TGCGCCAGCAGCTTGGAGGCAGGGGTCGGAGATACGCAGTATTTT. Encoded protein: CASSLEAGVGDTQYF.

J is TRBJ2-5 and V is TRBV5-4, with a tentative D call TRBD2 (5 bases). Germline V gene sequence: CDR1 SGHNT, CDR2 YYREEE (reference sequence). Trimming shortened V by 4 bases and J by 4 bases, and 17 bases separated the two germline ends. The length of the CDR3 is 15 residues. CDR3 sequence: CASSHGEGWGETQYF. CDR3 nucleotide sequence: TGTGCCAGCAGCCACGGCGAGGGTTGGGGAGAGACCCAGTACTTC.

CDR3 sequence reads: CASSMDRTVKAYEQYF. CDR3 nucleotides: TGTGCCAGTAGTATGGATCGGACAGTAAAAGCCTACGAGCAGTACTTC. The rearrangement uses TRBV19 and TRBJ2-7; a weak D match, TRBD1 (6 bases). Germline values: CDR1 LNHDA, CDR2 SQIVND (reference sequence). The CDR3 totals 16 residues. V was cut by 3 bases and J by 2 bases, with 17 bases left in between.

The chain couples TRBV5-1 to TRBJ2-3, with D hard to call. V lost 5 bases, J lost 5 bases, and 6 bases lay in between. The CDR3 length is 11 residues. Germline V gene data show CDR1 as SGHRS and CDR2 as YFSETQ. Written as DNA, the CDR3 is TGCGCCAGCAGGGGCGAAGATACGCAGTATTTT. Amino acids: CASRGEDTQYF.

This chain connects TRBV10-3 to TRBJ2-2; D is possibly TRBD2 (6 bases). CDR1 and CDR2 from the germline V gene are ENHRY and SYGVKD. Trimming took off 4 bases at V and 1 base at J, with 10 bases between the two ends. This CDR3 contains 15 residues. CDR3 region: CAISVASENTGELFF. The CDR3 region has the DNA TGTGCCATCAGTGTGGCTAGCGAGAACACCGGGGAGCTGTTTTTT.

The V and J genes are TRBV11-2 and TRBJ2-1; no clear D gene. With 5 bases removed from V and 7 bases from J, the gap between germline ends came to 6 bases. CDR1 is SGHAT and CDR2 is FQNNGV in the germline V gene. The CDR3 loop spans 11 amino acids. The CDR3 sequence is CASSARNEQFF. CDR3 nucleotides: TGTGCCAGCAGCGCCCGGAATGAGCAGTTCTTC. Using reference TRBV11-2 and TRBJ2-1 for the parts outside the CDR3, the full variable domain is EAGVAQSPRYKIIEKRQSVAFWCNPISGHATLYWYQQILGQGPKLLIQFQNNGVVDDSQLPKDRFSAERLKGVDSTLKIQPAKLEDSAVYLCASSARNEQFFGPGTRLTVL.

The chain carries TRBV27 and TRBJ1-2, with 7 bases that match TRBD1. This CDR3 has 15 amino acids. With 5 bases clipped from V and 7 bases from J, the junction kept 13 bases outside the gene matches. Germline CDR1 is MNHEY and CDR2 is SMNVEV (reference sequence). Written as DNA, the CDR3 is TGTGCCAGCAGTCCGATGACAGGGTATCTTTCTGGCTACACCTTC. Protein sequence: CASSPMTGYLSGYTF.

V usage is TRBV6-5 and J usage is TRBJ1-1; D is possibly TRBD1 (5 bases). Germline CDR1 is MNHEY and CDR2 is SVGAGI. The V end lost 0 bases, the J end lost 6 bases, and 11 bases lay between the germline ends. The CDR3 spans 14 residues. The CDR3 protein is CASSYSPGKAEAFF. CDR3 DNA sequence: TGTGCCAGCAGTTACTCCCCAGGGAAGGCTGAAGCTTTCTTT.